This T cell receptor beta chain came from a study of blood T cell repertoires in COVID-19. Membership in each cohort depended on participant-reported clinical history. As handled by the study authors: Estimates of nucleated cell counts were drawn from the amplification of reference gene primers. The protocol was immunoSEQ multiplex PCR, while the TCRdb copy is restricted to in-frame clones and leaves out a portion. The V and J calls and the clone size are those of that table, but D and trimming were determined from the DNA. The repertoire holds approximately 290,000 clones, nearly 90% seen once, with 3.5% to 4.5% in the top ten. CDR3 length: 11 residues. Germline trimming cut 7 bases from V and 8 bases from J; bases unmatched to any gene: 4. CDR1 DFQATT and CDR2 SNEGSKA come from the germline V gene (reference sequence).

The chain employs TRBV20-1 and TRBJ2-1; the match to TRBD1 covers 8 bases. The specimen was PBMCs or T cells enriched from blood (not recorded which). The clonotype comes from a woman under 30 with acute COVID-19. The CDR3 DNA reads TGCAGTGAACAGGGGGACGATGAGCAGTTCTTC. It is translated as CSEQGDDEQFF.